This TCR beta chain came from a study of somatic mutations in cytotoxic T cells in rheumatoid arthritis. On the study more broadly: Before any treatment began, 30 to 35 ml EDTA peripheral blood was collected from patients right after diagnosis. The flow sorting of some V beta antibody-stained T-cell populations reached nearly 100% purity, and the sorted populations included V beta1+ cells sequenced for TCRB. Notes on the study in general: Only rheumatoid arthritis patients, not healthy controls, showed CD8+ clonality increasing with age.

Concerning this clone: The target antigen is unknown.

Repertoires were generated with immunoSEQ multiplex PCR, while TCRdb's copy carries only in-frame clones and drops some. The table shows about 2,300 clones, with around four fifths occurring only once. The receptor was isolated from an adult with rheumatoid arthritis. The material sequenced was CD8+ T cells sorted from blood.

The CDR3, as DNA: TGTGCCAGCAAACGGTATAGGGGGGCTCACACCGGGGAGCTGTTTTTT. Encoded protein: CASKRYRGAHTGELFF. This rearrangement joins TRBV27 to TRBJ2-2, with D possibly being TRBD1 or TRBD2 (6 bases each). The germline CDR1 and CDR2 sequences are MNHEY and SMNVEV (reference sequence). V was cut by 7 bases and J by 3 bases, with 18 bases left in between. This CDR3 has 16 residues.